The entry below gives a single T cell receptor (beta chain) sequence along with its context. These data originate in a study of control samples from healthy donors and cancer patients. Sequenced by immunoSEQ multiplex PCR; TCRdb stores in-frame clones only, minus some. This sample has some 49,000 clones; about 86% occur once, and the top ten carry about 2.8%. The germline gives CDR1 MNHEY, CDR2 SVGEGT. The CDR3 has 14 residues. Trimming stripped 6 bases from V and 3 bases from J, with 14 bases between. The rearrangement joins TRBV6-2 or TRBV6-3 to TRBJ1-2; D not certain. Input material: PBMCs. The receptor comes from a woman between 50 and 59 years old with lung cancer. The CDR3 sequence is CASSTSPRDYGYTF. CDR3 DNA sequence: TGTGCCAGCAGCACAAGTCCAAGGGACTATGGCTACACCTTC.